A single sample gave rise to the 29 T cell receptor beta chains below, sequenced in a study of radiotherapy plus CTLA-4 blockade in lung cancer. TCRdb keeps only in-frame clones here, not all; method: immunoSEQ multiplex PCR. This sample yields some 23,000 clones, of which about three quarters are seen a single time; approximately 3.6% belongs to the top ten. Sequences were derived from peripheral blood, sampled from a patient treated with radiotherapy plus ipilimumab. These receptors all stem from a human donor with non-small cell lung cancer who had stable disease on radiotherapy plus ipilimumab.

V usage is TRBV19 and J usage is TRBJ1-3; no clear D. V shed 3 bases and J shed 4 bases, with 10 bases lying between them. The CDR3 covers 14 residues. Germline lookup yields CDR1 LNHDA and CDR2 SQIVND (reference sequence). CDR3 bases: TGTGCCAGTAGTATGTCCGACGTGGGAAACACCATATATTTT. This codes for CASSMSDVGNTIYF.

The chain recombines TRBV6-5 with TRBJ2-1, with 8 nucleotides matching TRBD2. CDR3 length equals 16 residues. The trim removed 2 bases at V and 12 bases at J, leaving 15 bases unmatched. Germline CDR1 is MNHEY and CDR2 is SVGAGI. In DNA form, the CDR3 reads TGTGCCAGCAGTTACGGACTAGCTTCCCCCGATAGGGGGCAGTTCTTC. This encodes CASSYGLASPDRGQFF.

J is TRBJ1-5 and V is TRBV7-2; D not certain. The V end lost 2 bases, the J end lost 3 bases, and 2 bases lay between the germline ends. The CDR3 loop spans 12 amino acids. Germline CDR1 SGHTA, CDR2 FQGNSA. CDR3: CASSLPNQPQHF. Here the CDR3 DNA reads TGTGCCAGCAGCTTACCCAATCAGCCCCAGCATTTT. Drawing the rest from reference TRBV7-2 and TRBJ1-5, the complete variable domain is GAGVSQSPSNKVTEKGKDVELRCDPISGHTALYWYRQSLGQGLEFLIYFQGNSAPDKSGLPSDRFSAERTGGSVSTLTIQRTQQEDSAVYLCASSLPNQPQHFGDGTRLSIL.

The chain has TRBV7-9 and TRBJ2-3; D is uncertain. V was pared by 0 bases and J by 0 bases, with 7 bases between. Germline CDR1 reads SEHNR; CDR2 reads FQNEAQ (reference sequence). The CDR3 consists of 15 residues. The CDR3 bases are TGTGCCAGCAGCTTAGCCCCGGGTAGCACAGATACGCAGTATTTT. It encodes CASSLAPGSTDTQYF.

J is TRBJ1-2 and V is TRBV11-3, with a weak D call TRBD1 (5 bases). The CDR3 consists of 15 residues. Germline assignment: CDR1 SGHNT and CDR2 YENEEA. Trimming pared 1 base from V and 4 bases from J, leaving 13 bases between. The CDR3: CASSLVAGYRYGYTF. The CDR3 DNA reads TGTGCCAGCAGCTTAGTAGCAGGGTACCGCTATGGCTACACCTTC.

The chain employs TRBV12-5 and TRBJ2-1; TRBD2 agrees at 8 bases. With 6 bases clipped from V and 7 bases from J, the junction kept 5 bases outside the gene matches. The germline CDR1 and CDR2 sequences are LGHNT and FRNRAP. CDR3 length: 13 residues. In DNA, the CDR3 is TGTGCTAGTGGCCCCCCGGGGGGGAATGAGCAGTTCTTC. It specifies CASGPPGGNEQFF.

This clone showed up just a few times. The chain links TRBV4-3 to TRBJ2-2; D is ambiguous. The ends were cut back, 2 bases at V and 2 bases at J, with 6 bases in the middle. Germline CDR1 LGHNA, CDR2 YSLEER. The CDR3 spans 14 residues. The CDR3 region is CASSQSSNTGELFF. As DNA, the CDR3 is TGCGCCAGCAGCCAATCCAGTAACACCGGGGAGCTGTTTTTT.

The chain recombines TRBV5-1 with TRBJ2-2, with D tentatively TRBD1 or TRBD2 (5 bases each). The ends were cut back, 10 bases at V and 7 bases at J, with 20 bases in the middle. CDR3 length: 14 amino acids. Germline CDR1 and CDR2: SGHRS and YFSETQ. The CDR3 DNA follows: TGCGCCCGGGGACCGAATCGATTTGTCGGGGAGCTGTTTTTT. This codes for CARGPNRFVGELFF.

This chain joins TRBV29-1 and TRBJ1-1, with 7 bases aligning to TRBD1. The ends lost 5 bases at V and 7 bases at J; junction bases unmatched: 13. Per the germline V gene, CDR1 is SQVTM and CDR2 is ANQGSEA. This CDR3 comprises 14 residues. This CDR3 is CSVNRDSERREAFF. CDR3 in DNA: TGCAGCGTTAACCGGGACAGTGAACGCCGTGAAGCTTTCTTT.

The chain employs TRBV29-1 and TRBJ2-7, with D possibly being TRBD1 (6 bases). CDR1 is SQVTM, CDR2 ANQGSEA, per germline. This CDR3 region has 15 residues. Trimming shortened V by 1 base and J by 2 bases, and 15 bases separated the two germline ends. The CDR3 DNA follows: TGCAGCGTTGAAGCCGGGACAAACTACCCCTACGAGCAGTACTTC. Residues: CSVEAGTNYPYEQYF.

The chain uses TRBV7-9 and TRBJ2-3; D is tentatively TRBD1 or TRBD2 (5 bases each). This CDR3 contains 15 residues. The V gene lost 5 bases and the J gene lost 0 bases, with 12 bases spanning the gap. Germline V gene sequence: CDR1 SEHNR, CDR2 FQNEAQ (reference sequence). CDR3 region: CASSLGTLSTDTQYF. The CDR3 region has the DNA TGTGCCAGCAGCCTCGGGACCCTTAGCACAGATACGCAGTATTTT.

This clone was counted only a few times. This sequence joins TRBV6-6 and TRBJ1-4; a weak D match, TRBD1 (5 bases). The germline gives CDR1 MNHNY, CDR2 SVGAGI (reference sequence). V was cut by 2 bases and J by 8 bases, with 12 bases left in between. This CDR3 spans 14 amino acids. The CDR3 here is CASSYEGLREKLFF. The CDR3 DNA reads as TGTGCCAGCAGTTACGAGGGGCTTCGGGAAAAACTGTTTTTT.

In the case of this clone: Other nucleotide sequences in the sample specify the same CDR3. This chain uses TRBV19 with TRBJ2-1; the D gene is possibly TRBD2 (6 bases). Deletions cut 6 bases from V and 0 bases from J, with 12 bases between. The CDR3 totals 15 residues. Germline values: CDR1 LNHDA, CDR2 SQIVND (reference sequence). The CDR3 region is CASSRGTVSYNEQFF. CDR3 coding DNA: TGTGCCAGTAGCCGCGGGACCGTCTCCTACAATGAGCAGTTCTTC. The full variable domain, in which reference TRBV19 and TRBJ2-1 provide the parts outside the CDR3, is DGGITQSPKYLFRKEGQNVTLSCEQNLNHDAMYWYRQDPGQGLRLIYYSQIVNDFQKGDIAEGYSVSREKKESFPLTVTSAQKNPTAFYLCASSRGTVSYNEQFFGPGTRLTVL.

This sequence joins TRBV7-8 and TRBJ1-5, with a tentative D call TRBD1 (6 bases). There are 15 residues in the CDR3. Trimming left V 4 bases short and J 6 bases short, with 16 bases between. Germline V gene sequence: CDR1 SGHVS, CDR2 FQNEAQ. DNA for the CDR3: TGTGCCAGCAGCTGGGGAACAGGGAGGGTTCAGCCCCAGCATTTT. Its protein product is CASSWGTGRVQPQHF.

This rearrangement joins TRBV7-6 to TRBJ2-2; TRBD1 might be the D (6 bases). V was clipped by 5 bases and J by 7 bases, with 14 bases between them. The germline V gene encodes CDR1 SGHVS and CDR2 FNYEAQ. This CDR3 comprises 14 residues. CDR3 nucleotide sequence: TGTGCCAGCAGCCGGTACAGGGCTGACGGGGAGCTGTTTTTT. Translated: CASSRYRADGELFF.

The chain employs TRBV23-1 and TRBJ2-7; unclear D gene. TRBV23-1 is assigned to the ORF class and has an uncertain function. The CDR3 extends over 15 amino acids. V lost 0 bases and J lost 6, with 15 bases in between. This CDR3 is CASSQSVGRASEQYF. The CDR3 DNA reads TGCGCCAGCAGTCAATCGGTGGGAAGGGCCTCCGAGCAGTACTTC.

This sequence joins TRBV19 and TRBJ2-1; 13 positions agree with TRBD2. V was clipped by 4 bases and J by 3 bases; unmatched bases: 3. CDR1 and CDR2 (germline): LNHDA, SQIVND (reference sequence). CDR3 length equals 16 residues. The DNA of the CDR3 is TGTGCCAGTAGTAGGACTAGCGGGAGTGTCTACAATGAGCAGTTCTTC. Translated, it gives CASSRTSGSVYNEQFF.

The J gene is TRBJ2-3, the V gene TRBV7-2, with 9 nucleotides matching TRBD1. Germline assignment: CDR1 SGHTA and CDR2 FQGNSA. Unmatched junction bases numbered 11, after V lost 5 bases and J lost 11 bases. The CDR3 is 14 amino acids. The CDR3 region has the DNA TGTGCCAGCAGCCGGGACAGGGCCGCCTGGGAGCAGTATTTT. It translates to CASSRDRAAWEQYF.

This chain joins TRBV1 and TRBJ2-1; the table assigns TRBD1, which was not confirmed against the DNA. TRBV1 is classified as a pseudogene. There are 15 residues in the CDR3. CDR3 loop: CTSSQETVRHNEQFF. CDR3 DNA: TGCACCAGCAGCCAAGAAACAGTACGGCACAATGAGCAGTTCTTC.

This clone occurred once. The chain combines TRBV21-1 with TRBJ1-5; no check of the table's D call, TRBD1, against the DNA was made. TRBV21-1 is classified as a pseudogene. This CDR3 has 16 amino acids. CDR3 sequence reads: CASSGGQGVFLQPQHF. Written as DNA, the CDR3 is TGTGCCAGCAGCGGGGGACAGGGCGTATTTCTTCAGCCCCAGCATTTT.

This clone came up once. The rearrangement joins TRBV15 to TRBJ1-4, with 10 bases matching TRBD1. The CDR3 runs to 15 residues. V lost 4 bases and J lost 8; bases outside the gene matches: 7. The germline gives CDR1 LNHNV, CDR2 YYDKDF (reference sequence). DNA for the CDR3: TGTGCCACCAGCACCAAGGACAGGGGGGGCGAAAAACTGTTTTTT. Protein sequence: CATSTKDRGGEKLFF.

The chain has TRBV5-4 and TRBJ2-2, with D uncertain. V gave up 1 base and J gave up 1 base, with 8 bases separating them. Germline V gene sequence: CDR1 SGHNT, CDR2 YYREEE (reference sequence). CDR3 length: 15 amino acids. CDR3 DNA sequence: TGTGCCAGCAGCTTGCCGGGCAGGAACACCGGGGAGCTGTTTTTT. Its protein product is CASSLPGRNTGELFF.

This clone is judged medium-sized (0.01 to 0.1%). The rearrangement uses TRBV5-6 and TRBJ2-3; D gene unclear. V was shortened by 0 bases and J by 0 bases, with 11 bases between the two germline ends. Germline V gives CDR1 SGHDT, CDR2 YYEEEE. This CDR3 is built from 16 residues. DNA for the CDR3: TGTGCCAGCAGCTTGGTAATTTCTCCTAGCACAGATACGCAGTATTTT. Amino acids: CASSLVISPSTDTQYF.

The rearrangement links TRBV19 to TRBJ1-2; 7 nucleotides agree with TRBD1. V lost 7 bases to trimming and J lost 7 bases; unmatched junction nucleotides: 12. Germline CDR1 is LNHDA and CDR2 is SQIVND (reference sequence). The CDR3 has 14 amino acids. The CDR3 sequence is CASTLSGTVRGYTF. CDR3 DNA: TGTGCCAGTACCTTGTCTGGGACAGTACGTGGCTACACCTTC.

This clone was counted a single time. The V call is TRBV9, the J call TRBJ2-5, with TRBD2 matching 8 bases. Germline V gives CDR1 SGDLS, CDR2 YYNGEE. There are 13 residues in the CDR3. With 7 bases clipped from V and 3 bases from J, the junction kept 5 bases outside the gene matches. CDR3 sequence reads: CASSGGGEETQYF. CDR3 nucleotide sequence: TGTGCCAGCTCCGGGGGGGGCGAAGAGACCCAGTACTTC.

The rearrangement links TRBV19 to TRBJ2-7; D gene uncertain. Trimming took off 1 base at V and 3 bases at J, with 1 base between the two ends. The CDR3 runs 11 residues. The germline CDR1 and CDR2 sequences are LNHDA and SQIVND (reference sequence). The CDR3 loop is CASSIGYEQYF. DNA of the CDR3: TGTGCCAGTAGTATAGGCTACGAGCAGTACTTC.

This clone was observed a handful of times. One junction end does not reproduce the germline sequence, and a read error may be involved. CDR3 sequence reads: CASSPQTIASNTGELFF. The DNA of the CDR3 is TGTGCTAGCAGCCCCCAAACGATAGCATCGAACACCGGGGAGCTGTTTTTT. The chain combines TRBV7-7 with TRBJ2-2; no firm D call. The CDR3 spans 17 residues. The germline CDR1 and CDR2 sequences are SSHAT and FNYEAQ (reference sequence).

The chain uses TRBV5-4 and TRBJ2-2; D is ambiguous. Trimming cost V 1 base and J 8 bases, with 6 bases left between them. In germline, CDR1 is SGHNT, CDR2 YYREEE (reference sequence). This CDR3 comprises 12 residues. The CDR3 spells CASSLYRGELFF. The CDR3 coding sequence is TGTGCCAGCAGCTTGTACAGAGGGGAGCTGTTTTTT.

In this sample, this clone turned up a few times. The rearrangement uses TRBV21-1 and TRBJ1-1. TRBV21-1 is a pseudogene segment. This CDR3 has 16 residues. This chain's CDR3 is CASRAIILAMNTEAFF. In nucleotides, the CDR3 is TGTGCCAGCAGGGCCATCATCTTAGCCATGAACACTGAAGCTTTCTTT.